This T cell receptor beta chain derives from a study of control samples from healthy donors and cancer patients. The V segment lost 10 bases and the J segment 3 bases; nucleotides outside the gene matches: 11. Germline loops: CDR1 MDHEN, CDR2 SYDVKM. The CDR3 is 16 amino acids. Only in-frame clones appear in the TCRdb table, and some are missing; sequencing was by immunoSEQ multiplex PCR. This repertoire shows 150,000 or so clones, about 86% found once; its top ten account for around 5%. This clonotype was sampled from a woman between 25 and 40 years old in good health. The material sequenced was blood. The chain uses TRBV28 and TRBJ2-7; 14 positions match TRBD2. Here the CDR3 reads CATQTSGRAEYYEQYF. For the CDR3, the DNA is TGTGCCACCCAGACTAGCGGGAGGGCCGAGTACTACGAGCAGTACTTC.